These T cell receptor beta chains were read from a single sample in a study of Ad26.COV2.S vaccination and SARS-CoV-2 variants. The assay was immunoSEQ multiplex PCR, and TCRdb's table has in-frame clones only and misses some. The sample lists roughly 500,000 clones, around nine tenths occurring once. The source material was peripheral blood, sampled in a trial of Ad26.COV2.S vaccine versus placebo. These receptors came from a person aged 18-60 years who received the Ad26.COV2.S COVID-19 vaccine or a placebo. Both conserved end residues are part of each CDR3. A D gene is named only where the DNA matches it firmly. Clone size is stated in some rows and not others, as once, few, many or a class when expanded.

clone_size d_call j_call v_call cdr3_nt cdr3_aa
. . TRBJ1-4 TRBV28 TGTGCCAGCAGTTTTCGGGGTCCGAATGAAAAACTGTTTTTT CASSFRGPNEKLFF
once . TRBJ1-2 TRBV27 TGTGCCAGCAGTTCGCGGGCCCGCGGTGGGGGCAACTATGGCTACACCTTC CASSSRARGGGNYGYTF
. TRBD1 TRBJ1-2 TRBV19 TGTGCCAGCACGGACAGGTACTATGGCTACACCTTC CASTDRYYGYTF
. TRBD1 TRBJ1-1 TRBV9 TGTGCCAGCAGCGCATTATCCGGGACAGTGACCGAAGCTTTCTTT CASSALSGTVTEAFF
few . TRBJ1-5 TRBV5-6 TGTGCCAGCAGCTTGACAGGGACTCAGCCCCAGCATTTT CASSLTGTQPQHF
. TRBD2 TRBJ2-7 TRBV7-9 TGTGCCAGCAGCGCCACCCCTAGCGGCGGCGAGCAGTACTTC CASSATPSGGEQYF
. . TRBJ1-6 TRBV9 TGTGCCAGCAGCGTAGACGGGGGCTCTAATTCACCCCTCCACTTT CASSVDGGSNSPLHF
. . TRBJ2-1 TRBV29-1 TGCAGCGTTGAAGTCTACAATGAGCAGTTCTTC CSVEVYNEQFF
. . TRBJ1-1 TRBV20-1 TGCAGTGCTCACCCTGAGACCAAAGCTTTCTTT CSAHPETKAFF
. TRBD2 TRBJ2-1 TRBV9 TGTGCCAGCAGCCCCGGGACTAGCGGGAGAGTCGTGGATGAGCAGTTCTTC CASSPGTSGRVVDEQFF
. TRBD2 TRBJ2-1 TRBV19 TGTGCCAGTAGTATCGGATGGCGGGAGATCAATGAGCAGTTCTTC CASSIGWREINEQFF
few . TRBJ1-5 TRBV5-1 TGCGCCAGCGCAGAGGGAGGGGATGGTCAGCCCCAGCATTTT CASAEGGDGQPQHF
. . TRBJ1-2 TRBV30 TGTGCCTGGAGAAAAGGTAGCTATGGCTACACCTTC CAWRKGSYGYTF
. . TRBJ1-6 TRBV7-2 TGTGCCAGCAGCTTAGGTCGGGGTAGGCACAACGGGGTCCCCCTCCACTTT CASSLGRGRHNGVPLHF
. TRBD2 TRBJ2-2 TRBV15 TGTGCCACCAGCAGAGATCAGGGGACTAGGAAAGACACCGGGGAGCTGTTTTTT CATSRDQGTRKDTGELFF
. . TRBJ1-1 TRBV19 TGTGCCAGTAGACTCGCAGGATTTCTGAACACTGAAGCTTTCTTT CASRLAGFLNTEAFF
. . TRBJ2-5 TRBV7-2 TGTGCCAGCAGCTTAACGGTCGGATTCCAAGAGACCCAGTACTTC CASSLTVGFQETQYF
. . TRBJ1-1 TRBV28 TGTGCCAGCAGTCCCAATGTAGGTTTGTCGACTGAAGCTTTCTTT CASSPNVGLSTEAFF
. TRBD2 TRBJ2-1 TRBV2 TGTGCCAGCTTCAAGCGGGAGAGCGTAAATGAGCAGTTCTTC CASFKRESVNEQFF
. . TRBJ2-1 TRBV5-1 TGCGCCAGCAGCCTAAAGGGCGCTTACAATGAGCAGTTCTTC CASSLKGAYNEQFF
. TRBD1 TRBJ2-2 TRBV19 TGTGCCAGTAGCAGACAGGGGGAAACCGGGGAGCTGTTTTTT CASSRQGETGELFF
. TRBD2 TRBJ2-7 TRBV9 TGTGCCAGCAGCGTAGGAGGGGGACTAGCGGGTAGCCACGAGCAGTACTTC CASSVGGGLAGSHEQYF
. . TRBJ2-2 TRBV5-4 TGTGCCAGCAGCCGGAAGCAACAGGGATCGGGGGAGCTGTTTTTT CASSRKQQGSGELFF
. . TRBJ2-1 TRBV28 TGTGCCAGCAGTTCCCCCGGGTCCTCCCCGGCGGGTGAGCAGTTCTTC CASSSPGSSPAGEQFF
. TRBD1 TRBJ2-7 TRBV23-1 TGCGCCAGCAAGGGACAGGAGTTCTACGAGCAGTACTTC CASKGQEFYEQYF
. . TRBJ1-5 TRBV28 TGTGCCAGCAGTTTGGGGGCCTCCCTCGGACAGCCCCAGCATTTT CASSLGASLGQPQHF
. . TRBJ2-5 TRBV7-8 TGTGCCAGCAGCTTAGGACTGAGGGGGGCGACGGCAGAGACCCAGTACTTC CASSLGLRGATAETQYF